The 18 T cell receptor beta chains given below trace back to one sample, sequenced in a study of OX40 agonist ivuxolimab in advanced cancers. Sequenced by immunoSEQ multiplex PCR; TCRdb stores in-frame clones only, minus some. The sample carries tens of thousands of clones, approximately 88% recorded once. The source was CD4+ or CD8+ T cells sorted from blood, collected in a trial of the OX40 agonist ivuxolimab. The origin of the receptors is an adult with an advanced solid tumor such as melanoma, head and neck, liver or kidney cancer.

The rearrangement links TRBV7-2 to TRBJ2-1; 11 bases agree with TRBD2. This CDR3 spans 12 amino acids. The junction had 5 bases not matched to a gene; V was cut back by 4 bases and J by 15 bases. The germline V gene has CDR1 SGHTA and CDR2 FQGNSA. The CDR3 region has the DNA TGTGCCAGCAGCTCACTAGCGGGAGTAGTGTTCTTC. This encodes CASSSLAGVVFF.

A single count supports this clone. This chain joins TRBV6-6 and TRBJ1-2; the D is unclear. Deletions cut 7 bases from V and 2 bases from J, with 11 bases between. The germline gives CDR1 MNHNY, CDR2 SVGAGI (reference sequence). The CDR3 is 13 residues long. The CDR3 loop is CASTPTENYGYTF. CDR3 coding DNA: TGTGCCAGCACCCCAACAGAGAACTATGGCTACACCTTC.

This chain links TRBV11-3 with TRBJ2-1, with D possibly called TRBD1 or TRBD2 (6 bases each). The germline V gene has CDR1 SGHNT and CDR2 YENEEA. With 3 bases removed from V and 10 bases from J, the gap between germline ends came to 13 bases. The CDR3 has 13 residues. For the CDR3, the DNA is TGTGCCAGCAGCTTTAACTGGGGGGCCGAGCAGTTCTTC. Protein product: CASSFNWGAEQFF.

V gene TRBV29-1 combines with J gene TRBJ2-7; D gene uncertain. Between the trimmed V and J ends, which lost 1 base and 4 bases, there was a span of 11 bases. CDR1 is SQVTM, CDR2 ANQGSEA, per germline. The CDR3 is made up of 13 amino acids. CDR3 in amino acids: CSVEVYRFYEQYF. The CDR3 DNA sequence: TGCAGCGTTGAAGTGTACAGATTTTACGAGCAGTACTTC.

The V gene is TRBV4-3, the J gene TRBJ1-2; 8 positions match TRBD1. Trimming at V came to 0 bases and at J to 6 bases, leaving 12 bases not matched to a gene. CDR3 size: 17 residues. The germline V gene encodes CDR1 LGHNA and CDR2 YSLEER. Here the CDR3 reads CASSQEFRIGTGNGYTF. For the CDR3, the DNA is TGCGCCAGCAGCCAAGAGTTTCGTATCGGGACAGGTAATGGCTACACCTTC.

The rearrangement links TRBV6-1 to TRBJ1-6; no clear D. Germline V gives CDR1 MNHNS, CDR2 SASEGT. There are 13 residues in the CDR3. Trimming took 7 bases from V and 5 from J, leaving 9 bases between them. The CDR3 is CASTTQNNSPLHF. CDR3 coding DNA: TGTGCCAGCACAACACAGAATAATTCACCCCTCCACTTT.

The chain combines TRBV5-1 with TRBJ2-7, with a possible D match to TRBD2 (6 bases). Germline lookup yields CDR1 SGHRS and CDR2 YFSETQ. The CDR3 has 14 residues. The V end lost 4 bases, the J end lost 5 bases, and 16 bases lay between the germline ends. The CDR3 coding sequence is TGCGCCAGCAGCCGTCAGGAGGGCTTCAACGAGCAGTACTTC. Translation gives CASSRQEGFNEQYF.

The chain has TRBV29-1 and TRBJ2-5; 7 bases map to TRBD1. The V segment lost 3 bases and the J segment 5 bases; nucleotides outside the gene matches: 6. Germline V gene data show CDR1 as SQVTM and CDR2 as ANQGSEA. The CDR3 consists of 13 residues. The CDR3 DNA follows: TGCAGCGTTGACCAAACAGGGGCTGAGACCCAGTACTTC. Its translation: CSVDQTGAETQYF. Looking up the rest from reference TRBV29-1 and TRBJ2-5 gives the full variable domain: SAVISQKPSRDICQRGTSLTIQCQVDSQVTMMFWYRQQPGQSLTLIATANQGSEATYESGFVIDKFPISRPNLTFSTLTVSNMSPEDSSIYLCSVDQTGAETQYFGPGTRLLVL.

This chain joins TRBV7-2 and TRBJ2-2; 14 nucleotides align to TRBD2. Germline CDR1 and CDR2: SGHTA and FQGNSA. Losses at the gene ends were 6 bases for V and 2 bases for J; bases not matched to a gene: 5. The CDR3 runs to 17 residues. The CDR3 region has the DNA TGTGCCAGCAGGCCGGGACTAGCGGGGGATAACACCGGGGAGCTGTTTTTT. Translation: CASRPGLAGDNTGELFF.

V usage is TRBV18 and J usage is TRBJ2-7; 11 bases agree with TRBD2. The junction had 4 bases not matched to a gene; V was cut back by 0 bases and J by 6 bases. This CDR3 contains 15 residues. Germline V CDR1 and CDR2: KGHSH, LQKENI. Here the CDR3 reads CASSPPTSGEGEQYF. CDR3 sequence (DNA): TGTGCCAGCTCACCACCGACTAGCGGGGAAGGCGAGCAGTACTTC. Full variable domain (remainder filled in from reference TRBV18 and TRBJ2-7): NAGVMQNPRHLVRRRGQEARLRCSPMKGHSHVYWYRQLPEEGLKFMVYLQKENIIDESGMPKERFSAEFPKEGPSILRIQQVVRGDSAAYFCASSPPTSGEGEQYFGPGTRLTVT.

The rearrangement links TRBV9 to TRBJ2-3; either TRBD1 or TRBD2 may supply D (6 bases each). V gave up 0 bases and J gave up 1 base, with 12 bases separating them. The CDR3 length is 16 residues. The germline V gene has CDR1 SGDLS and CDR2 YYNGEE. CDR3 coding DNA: TGTGCCAGCAGCGTAGGTGAGGGGGGACGCACAGATACGCAGTATTTT. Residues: CASSVGEGGRTDTQYF.

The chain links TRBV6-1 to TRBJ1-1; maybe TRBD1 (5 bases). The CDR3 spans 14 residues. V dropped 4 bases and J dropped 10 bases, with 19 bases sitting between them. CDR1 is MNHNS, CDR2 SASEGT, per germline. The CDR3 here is CASSVKGPPGVAFF. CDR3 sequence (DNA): TGTGCCAGCAGTGTGAAAGGACCTCCGGGGGTAGCTTTCTTT.

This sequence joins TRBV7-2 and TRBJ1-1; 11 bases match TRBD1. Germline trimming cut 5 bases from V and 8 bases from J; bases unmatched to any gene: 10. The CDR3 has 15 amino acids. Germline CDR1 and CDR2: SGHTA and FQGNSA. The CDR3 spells CASSPQGQGALEAFF. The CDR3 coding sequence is TGTGCCAGCAGCCCCCAAGGACAGGGGGCTTTAGAAGCTTTCTTT.

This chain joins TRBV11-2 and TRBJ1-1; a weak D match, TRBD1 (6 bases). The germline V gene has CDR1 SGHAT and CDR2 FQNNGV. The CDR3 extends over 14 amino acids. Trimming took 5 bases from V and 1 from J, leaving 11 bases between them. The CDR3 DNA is TGTGCCAGCAGCCCCAGGGGAAAGAACACTGAAGCTTTCTTT. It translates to CASSPRGKNTEAFF.

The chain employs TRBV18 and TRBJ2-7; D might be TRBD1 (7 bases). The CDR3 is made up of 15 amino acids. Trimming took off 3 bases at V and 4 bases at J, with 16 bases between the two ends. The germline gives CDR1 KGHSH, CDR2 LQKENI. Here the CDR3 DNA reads TGTGCCAGCTCACCCCGACAGGGAGGTGTTTACGAGCAGTACTTC. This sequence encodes CASSPRQGGVYEQYF.

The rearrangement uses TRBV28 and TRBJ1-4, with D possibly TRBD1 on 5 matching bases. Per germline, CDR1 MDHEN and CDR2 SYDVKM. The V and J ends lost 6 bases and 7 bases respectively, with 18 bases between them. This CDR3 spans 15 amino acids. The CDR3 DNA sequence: TGTGCCAGCAGCCGACAAACTAGGGGCCTTGAAAAACTGTTTTTT. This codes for CASSRQTRGLEKLFF.

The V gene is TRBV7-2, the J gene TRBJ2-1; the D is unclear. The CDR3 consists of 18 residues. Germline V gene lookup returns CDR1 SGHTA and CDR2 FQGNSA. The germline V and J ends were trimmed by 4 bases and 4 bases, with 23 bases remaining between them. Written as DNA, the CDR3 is TGTGCCAGCAGCTCCGGGCCACCCACGTTACCGGTATACAATGAGCAGTTCTTC. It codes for CASSSGPPTLPVYNEQFF.

CDR3 residues: CASGPSTRGDTQYF. For the CDR3, the DNA is TGTGCCAGCGGCCCTAGCACCCGCGGAGATACGCAGTATTTT. V is TRBV27 and J is TRBJ2-3, with D perhaps matching TRBD2 (5 bases). Germline-derived CDR1 and CDR2 are MNHEY and SMNVEV (reference sequence). CDR3 size: 14 residues. The V end lost 8 bases, the J end lost 5 bases, and 17 bases lay between the germline ends.